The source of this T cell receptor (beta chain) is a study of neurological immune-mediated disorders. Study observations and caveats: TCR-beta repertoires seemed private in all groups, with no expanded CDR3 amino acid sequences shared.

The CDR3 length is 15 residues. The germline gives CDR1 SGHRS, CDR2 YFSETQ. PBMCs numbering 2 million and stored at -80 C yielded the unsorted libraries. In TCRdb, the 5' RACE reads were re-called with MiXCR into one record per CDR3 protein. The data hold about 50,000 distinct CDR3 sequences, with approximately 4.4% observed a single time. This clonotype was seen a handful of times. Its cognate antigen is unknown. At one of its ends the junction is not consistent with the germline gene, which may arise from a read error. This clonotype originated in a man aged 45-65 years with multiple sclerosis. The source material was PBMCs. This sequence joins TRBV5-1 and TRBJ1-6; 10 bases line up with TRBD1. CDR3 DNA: TGCGCCAGCAGCGCCGAACCGGGACAGGGGTCACCCCTCAACTTT. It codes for CASSAEPGQGSPLNF.